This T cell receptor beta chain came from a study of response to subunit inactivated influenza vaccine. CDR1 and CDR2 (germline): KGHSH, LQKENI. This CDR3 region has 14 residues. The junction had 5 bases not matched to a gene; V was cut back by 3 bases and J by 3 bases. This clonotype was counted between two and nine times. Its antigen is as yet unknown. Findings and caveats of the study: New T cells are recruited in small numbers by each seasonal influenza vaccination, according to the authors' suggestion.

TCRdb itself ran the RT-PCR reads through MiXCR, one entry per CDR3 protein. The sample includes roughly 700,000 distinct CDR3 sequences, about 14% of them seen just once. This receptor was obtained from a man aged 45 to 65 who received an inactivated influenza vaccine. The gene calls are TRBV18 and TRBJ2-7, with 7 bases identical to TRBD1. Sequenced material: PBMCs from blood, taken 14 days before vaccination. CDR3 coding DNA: TGTGCCAGCTCACCGGACAGGATGGGCTACGAGCAGTACTTC. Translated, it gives CASSPDRMGYEQYF.